The rows below give T cell receptor beta chains drawn from one sample of a study of control samples from healthy donors and cancer patients. TCRdb's table, derived via immunoSEQ multiplex PCR, lists solely in-frame clones and lacks some. This table has more than 95,000 clones, roughly 92% appearing once. Material: PBMCs. These receptors all stem from an elderly man with head and neck cancer. CDR3s include the opening cysteine and the closing phenylalanine or tryptophan. The order of the fields is J gene, V gene, D gene, clone size, CDR3 DNA, CDR3 protein. D genes are given only for firm matches. Not all rows give a size; the values are once, few, many and, for expanded clones, a class.

J gene: TRBJ1-2; V gene: TRBV6-2/TRBV6-3; D gene: -; clone size: -; CDR3 DNA: TGTGCCAGCAGTTACAGGGTCCGTGCCAATGGCTACACCTTC; CDR3 protein: CASSYRVRANGYTF
J gene: TRBJ2-1; V gene: TRBV14; D gene: -; clone size: -; CDR3 DNA: TGTGCCAGCAGCCCCCGGAACATTATGGCCGGTGAGCAGTTCTTC; CDR3 protein: CASSPRNIMAGEQFF
J gene: TRBJ2-1; V gene: TRBV6-5; D gene: -; clone size: once; CDR3 DNA: TGTGCCAGCAGTTACTCGAATAGCTACTACAATGAGCAGTTCTTC; CDR3 protein: CASSYSNSYYNEQFF
J gene: TRBJ2-2; V gene: TRBV5-8; D gene: -; clone size: -; CDR3 DNA: TGTGCCAGCAGCCCCGGAATAGGGAACACCGGGGAGCTGTTTTTT; CDR3 protein: CASSPGIGNTGELFF
J gene: TRBJ1-2; V gene: TRBV6-6; D gene: -; clone size: -; CDR3 DNA: TGTGCCAGCAGGCGATCCCCGGCGGAAGGACAACTCTATGGCTACACCTTC; CDR3 protein: CASRRSPAEGQLYGYTF
J gene: TRBJ1-5; V gene: TRBV7-8; D gene: -; clone size: once; CDR3 DNA: TGTGCCAGCAGCTTTTCGGGGGTGAACAATCAGCCCCAGCATTTT; CDR3 protein: CASSFSGVNNQPQHF
J gene: TRBJ2-5; V gene: TRBV7-2; D gene: -; clone size: once; CDR3 DNA: TGTGCCAGCAGCTTAGGGGGGGGCTCGGAGACCCAGTACTTC; CDR3 protein: CASSLGGGSETQYF
J gene: TRBJ2-2; V gene: TRBV5-4; D gene: -; clone size: -; CDR3 DNA: TGTGCCAGCAGCTTGGATTTGGGCACCGGGGAGCTGTTTTTT; CDR3 protein: CASSLDLGTGELFF
J gene: TRBJ1-3; V gene: TRBV19; D gene: -; clone size: -; CDR3 DNA: TGTGCCAGTAGTATAGTCGGGGGAGCCTCTGGAAACACCATATATTTT; CDR3 protein: CASSIVGGASGNTIYF
J gene: TRBJ2-1; V gene: TRBV5-4; D gene: TRBD2; clone size: -; CDR3 DNA: TGTGCCAGCAGCTTAAGGCTAGCGGGCGACAATGAGCAGTTCTTC; CDR3 protein: CASSLRLAGDNEQFF
J gene: TRBJ1-3; V gene: TRBV2; D gene: TRBD1; clone size: once; CDR3 DNA: TGTGCCAGCAGGCTACAGGGGTTCACTGGAAACACCATATATTTT; CDR3 protein: CASRLQGFTGNTIYF
J gene: TRBJ1-5; V gene: TRBV19; D gene: TRBD1; clone size: few; CDR3 DNA: TGTGCCAGTGGACAGGGGGCAGGCAATCAGCCCCAGCATTTT; CDR3 protein: CASGQGAGNQPQHF
J gene: TRBJ2-1; V gene: TRBV30; D gene: -; clone size: -; CDR3 DNA: TGTGCCTGGAGTACTTACAGGGATGAGCAGTTCTTC; CDR3 protein: CAWSTYRDEQFF
J gene: TRBJ2-2; V gene: TRBV20-1; D gene: TRBD2; clone size: -; CDR3 DNA: TGCAGTGCACCCACGGGGGGGGTCTGGTTTTTT; CDR3 protein: CSAPTGGVWFF
J gene: TRBJ2-5; V gene: TRBV15; D gene: TRBD2; clone size: -; CDR3 DNA: TGTGCCACCAGCAGAGGGACTACTAGCGGGGCTGGGGGAGAGACCCAGTACTTC; CDR3 protein: CATSRGTTSGAGGETQYF
J gene: TRBJ1-1; V gene: TRBV7-7; D gene: -; clone size: -; CDR3 DNA: TGTGCCAGCAGCTCGACACAGAACACTGAAGCTTTCTTT; CDR3 protein: CASSSTQNTEAFF
J gene: TRBJ1-1; V gene: TRBV3-1/TRBV3-2; D gene: TRBD1; clone size: -; CDR3 DNA: TGTGCCAGCAGCCCCCAAATAGGGGGCAGGAACACTGAAGCTTTCTTT; CDR3 protein: CASSPQIGGRNTEAFF
J gene: TRBJ1-3; V gene: TRBV9; D gene: -; clone size: -; CDR3 DNA: TGTGCCAGCAGCGTAGAGGGGTTTGGGGGAAGCTCTGGAAACACCATATATTTT; CDR3 protein: CASSVEGFGGSSGNTIYF
J gene: TRBJ2-4; V gene: TRBV18; D gene: TRBD1; clone size: -; CDR3 DNA: TGTGCCAGCTCACCAGACAGGGGCCAAAACATTCAGTACTTC; CDR3 protein: CASSPDRGQNIQYF
J gene: TRBJ1-4; V gene: TRBV19; D gene: TRBD1; clone size: -; CDR3 DNA: TGTGCCAGTAGTAACAGGGGGCGCGGTTGGGAACTGTTTTTT; CDR3 protein: CASSNRGRGWELFF